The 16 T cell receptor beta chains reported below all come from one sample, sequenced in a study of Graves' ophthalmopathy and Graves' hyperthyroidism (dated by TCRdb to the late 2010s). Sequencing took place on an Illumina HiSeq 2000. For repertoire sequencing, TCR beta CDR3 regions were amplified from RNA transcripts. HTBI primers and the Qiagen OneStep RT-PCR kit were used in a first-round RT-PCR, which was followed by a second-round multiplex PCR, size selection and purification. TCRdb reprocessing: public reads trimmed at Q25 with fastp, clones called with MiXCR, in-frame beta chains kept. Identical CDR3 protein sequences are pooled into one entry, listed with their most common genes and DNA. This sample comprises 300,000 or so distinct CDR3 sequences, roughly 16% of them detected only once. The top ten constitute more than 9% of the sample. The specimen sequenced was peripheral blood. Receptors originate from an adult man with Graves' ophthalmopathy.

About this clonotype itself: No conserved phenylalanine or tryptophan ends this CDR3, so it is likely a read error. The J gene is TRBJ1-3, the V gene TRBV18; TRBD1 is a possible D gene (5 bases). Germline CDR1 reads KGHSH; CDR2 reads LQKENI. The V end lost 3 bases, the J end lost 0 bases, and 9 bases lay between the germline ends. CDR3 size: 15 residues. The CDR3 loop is CASSPQGSSGNTIYL. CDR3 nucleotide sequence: TGTGCCAGCTCACCCCAGGGCTCCTCTGGAAACACCATATATCTT.

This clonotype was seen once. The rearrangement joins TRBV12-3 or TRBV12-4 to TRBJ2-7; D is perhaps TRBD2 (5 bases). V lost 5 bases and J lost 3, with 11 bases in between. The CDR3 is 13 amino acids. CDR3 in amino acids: CASSAGRLYEQYF. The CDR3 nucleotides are TGTGCCAGCAGTGCGGGCCGACTCTACGAGCAGTACTTC.

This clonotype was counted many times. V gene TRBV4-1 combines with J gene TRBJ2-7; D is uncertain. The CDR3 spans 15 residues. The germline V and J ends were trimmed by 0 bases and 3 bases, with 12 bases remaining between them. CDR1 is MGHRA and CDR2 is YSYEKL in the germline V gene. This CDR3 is CASSQDLAANYEQYF. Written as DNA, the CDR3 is TGCGCCAGCAGCCAAGATTTGGCAGCGAACTACGAGCAGTACTTC.

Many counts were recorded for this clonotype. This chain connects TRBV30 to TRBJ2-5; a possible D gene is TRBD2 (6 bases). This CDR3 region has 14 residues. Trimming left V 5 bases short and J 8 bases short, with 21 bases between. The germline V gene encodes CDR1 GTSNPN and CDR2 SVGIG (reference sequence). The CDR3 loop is CAWEEWREVATQYF. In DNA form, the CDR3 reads TGTGCCTGGGAGGAATGGAGGGAGGTGGCAACCCAGTACTTC.

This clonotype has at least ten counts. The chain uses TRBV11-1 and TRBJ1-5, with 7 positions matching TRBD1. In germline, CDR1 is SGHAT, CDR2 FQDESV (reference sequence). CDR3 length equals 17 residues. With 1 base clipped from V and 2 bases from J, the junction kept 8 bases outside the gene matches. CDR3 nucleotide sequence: TGTGCCAGCAGCTTAGTTTTAGGGGGCATCGGCAATCAGCCCCAGCATTTT. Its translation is CASSLVLGGIGNQPQHF.

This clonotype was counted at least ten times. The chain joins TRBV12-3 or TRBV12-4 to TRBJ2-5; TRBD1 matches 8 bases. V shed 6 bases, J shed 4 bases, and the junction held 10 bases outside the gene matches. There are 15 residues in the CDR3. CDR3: CASRLDRDPRETQYF. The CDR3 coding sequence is TGTGCCAGCAGACTGGACAGGGATCCCCGAGAGACCCAGTACTTC.

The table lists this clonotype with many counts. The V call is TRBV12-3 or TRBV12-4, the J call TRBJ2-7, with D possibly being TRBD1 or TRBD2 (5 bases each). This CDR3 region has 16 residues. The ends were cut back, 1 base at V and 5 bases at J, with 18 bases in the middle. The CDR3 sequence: CASSLVLAKRGDEQYF. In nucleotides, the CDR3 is TGTGCCAGCAGTTTAGTTTTAGCGAAAAGGGGAGACGAGCAGTACTTC.

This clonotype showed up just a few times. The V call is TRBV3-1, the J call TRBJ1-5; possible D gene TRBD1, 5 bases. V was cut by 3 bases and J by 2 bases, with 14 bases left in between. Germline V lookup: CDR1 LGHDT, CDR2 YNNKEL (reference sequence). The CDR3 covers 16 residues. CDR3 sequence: CASSQGVGRGNQPQHF. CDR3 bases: TGTGCCAGCAGCCAGGGGGTTGGCCGGGGCAATCAGCCCCAGCATTTT.

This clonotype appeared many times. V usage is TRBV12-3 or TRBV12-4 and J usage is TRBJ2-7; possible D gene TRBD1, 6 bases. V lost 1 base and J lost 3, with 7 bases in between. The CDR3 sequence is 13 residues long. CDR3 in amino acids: CASSLEGVYEQYF. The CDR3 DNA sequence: TGTGCCAGCAGTTTAGAGGGGGTCTACGAGCAGTACTTC.

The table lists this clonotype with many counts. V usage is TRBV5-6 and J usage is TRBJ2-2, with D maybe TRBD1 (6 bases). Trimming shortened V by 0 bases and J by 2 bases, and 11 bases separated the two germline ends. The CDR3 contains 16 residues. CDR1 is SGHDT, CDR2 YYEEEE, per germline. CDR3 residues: CASSLEGVYNTGELFF. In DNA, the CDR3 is TGTGCCAGCAGCTTGGAGGGGGTGTACAACACCGGGGAGCTGTTTTTT.

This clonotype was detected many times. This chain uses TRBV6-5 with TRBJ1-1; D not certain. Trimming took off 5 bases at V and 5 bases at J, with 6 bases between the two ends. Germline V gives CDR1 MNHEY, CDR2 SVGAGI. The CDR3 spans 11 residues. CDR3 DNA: TGTGCCAGCAGTCCAGTAACTGAAGCTTTCTTT. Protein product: CASSPVTEAFF.

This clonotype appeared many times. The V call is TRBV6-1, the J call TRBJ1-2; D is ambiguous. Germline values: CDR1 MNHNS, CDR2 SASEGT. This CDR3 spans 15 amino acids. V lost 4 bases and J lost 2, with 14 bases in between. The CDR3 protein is CASSGVQEGNYGYTF. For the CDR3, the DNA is TGTGCCAGCAGTGGGGTGCAGGAAGGAAACTATGGCTACACCTTC.

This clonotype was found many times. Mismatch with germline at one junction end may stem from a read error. CDR3 region: CVWSVQGLGHITRETQYF. Here the CDR3 DNA reads TGTGTCTGGAGTGTTCAGGGACTAGGACACATTACCCGAGAGACCCAGTACTTC. The V call is TRBV30, the J call TRBJ2-5; 8 nucleotides line up with TRBD2. Looked up from germline, CDR1 is GTSNPN and CDR2 is SVGIG (reference sequence). The length of the CDR3 is 18 residues.

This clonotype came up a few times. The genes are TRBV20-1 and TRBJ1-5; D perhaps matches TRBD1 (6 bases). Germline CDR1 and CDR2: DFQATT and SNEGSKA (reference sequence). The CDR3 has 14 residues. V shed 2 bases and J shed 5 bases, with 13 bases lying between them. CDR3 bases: TGCAGTGCTAGACGGGGACACGCTCATCAGCCCCAGCATTTT. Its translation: CSARRGHAHQPQHF.

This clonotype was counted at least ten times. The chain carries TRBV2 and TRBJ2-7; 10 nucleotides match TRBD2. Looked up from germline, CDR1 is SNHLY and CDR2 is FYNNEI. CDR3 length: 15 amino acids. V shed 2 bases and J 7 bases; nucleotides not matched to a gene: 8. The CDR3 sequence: CASSEYRLAGEEQYF. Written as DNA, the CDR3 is TGTGCCAGCAGTGAATATCGGCTAGCGGGAGAGGAGCAGTACTTC. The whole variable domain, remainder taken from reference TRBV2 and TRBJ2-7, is EPEVTQTPSHQVTQMGQEVILRCVPISNHLYFYWYRQILGQKVEFLVSFYNNEISEKSEIFDDQFSVERPDGSNFTLKIRSTKLEDSAMYFCASSEYRLAGEEQYFGPGTRLTVT.

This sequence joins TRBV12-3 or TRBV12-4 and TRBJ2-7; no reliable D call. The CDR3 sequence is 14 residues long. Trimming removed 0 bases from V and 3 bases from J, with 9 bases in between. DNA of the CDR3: TGTGCCAGCAGTTTAGCCCCGGTCGGCTACGAGCAGTACTTC. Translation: CASSLAPVGYEQYF.